Listed below are T cell receptor beta chains from one sample, sequenced in a study of T cells in Graves' hyperthyroidism and ophthalmopathy. TCRdb analysed the multiplex PCR reads with MiXCR anew, one entry per CDR3 protein. The table lists 600,000 to 900,000 distinct CDR3 sequences, less than 20% of them singletons. Sequencing was performed on blood. Receptors originate from a man younger than 35 with Graves' hyperthyroidism. The CDR3 runs from the conserved cysteine through the conserved F or W. D genes are given only for firm matches. Clone size appears in some rows only: once, few, many, or a class for an expanded clone.

abundance	v_gene	d_gene	j_gene	CDR3nt	CDR3aa
NA	TRBV7-2	NA	TRBJ1-5	TGTGCCAGCAGCTTAGGTTGGGAGGGGCAGCCCCAGCATTTT	CASSLGWEGQPQHF
few	TRBV29-1	NA	TRBJ2-7	TGCAGCGTGGGCCGGGACACCTCTGAGGAGGAGCAGTACTTC	CSVGRDTSEEEQYF
NA	TRBV10-3	TRBD1	TRBJ2-3	TGTGCCAGCGTGGACAGGGGAGGCACAGATACGCAGTATTTT	CASVDRGGTDTQYF
NA	TRBV20-1	NA	TRBJ1-2	TGCAGCCCGAAAAGGGAGGACTATGGCTACACCTTC	CSPKREDYGYTF
NA	TRBV30	NA	TRBJ2-3	TGTGCCTCCACAACGTCTAGCACAGATACGCAGTATTTT	CASTTSSTDTQYF
many	TRBV11-2	TRBD2	TRBJ2-1	TGTGCCAGCAGCTTAGAGACTAGCGGGTACAATGAGCAGTTCTTC	CASSLETSGYNEQFF
few	TRBV6-5	NA	TRBJ1-4	TGTGCCAGCACCGACCCCCAGGGCTGTAATGAAAAACTGTTTTTT	CASTDPQGCNEKLFF
NA	TRBV9	NA	TRBJ1-1	TGTGCCAGCAGCCCCCTGGCAGCCGGGATGAACACTGAAGCTTTCTTT	CASSPLAAGMNTEAFF
NA	TRBV4-1	NA	TRBJ2-1	TGCGCCAGCAGCCAAGGTGGGACGAACAATGAGCAGTTCTTC	CASSQGGTNNEQFF
many	TRBV11-2	NA	TRBJ2-1	TGTGCCAGCAGGAGTTATAGCTCCTACAATGAGCAGTTCTTC	CASRSYSSYNEQFF
NA	TRBV12-3/TRBV12-4	TRBD1	TRBJ2-4	TGTGCCAGTAGTCGGGACAGGGCTGACATTCAGTACTTC	CASSRDRADIQYF
many	TRBV3-1	NA	TRBJ2-5	TGTGCCAGCAGCTTAAAAGAGACCCAGTACTTC	CASSLKETQYF
many	TRBV6-1	TRBD1	TRBJ2-1	TGTGCCAGCAGCCACAGGGGCGATGAGCAGTTCTTC	CASSHRGDEQFF
many	TRBV7-2	NA	TRBJ2-7	TGTGCCAGCAGCTCACCGATGGGGTCCGAGCAGTACTTC	CASSSPMGSEQYF
NA	TRBV6-2/TRBV6-3	NA	TRBJ1-1	TGTGCCAGCAGCCTAATCCAGGAGAAAGCTTTCTTT	CASSLIQEKAFF
NA	TRBV2	TRBD1	TRBJ1-1	TGTGCCAGCAGGCCTGACAGGGGATGGACTGAAGCTTTCTTT	CASRPDRGWTEAFF
many	TRBV30	TRBD2	TRBJ2-2	TGTGCCTGGAGTCGGACGGGAGGGAAGACCGGGGAGCTGTTTTTT	CAWSRTGGKTGELFF
many	TRBV12-3/TRBV12-4	TRBD1	TRBJ1-1	TGTGCCAGCAGATGGACAGGGGCCTCCACTGAAGCTTTCTTT	CASRWTGASTEAFF
few	TRBV11-2	NA	TRBJ2-5	TGTGCCAGCAGCTTGGGACGGTTCGATCAAGAGACCCAGTACTTC	CASSLGRFDQETQYF
few	TRBV29-1	NA	TRBJ2-3	TGCAGCGTTGCCCGCAAGAGGAGCACAGATACGCAGTATTTT	CSVARKRSTDTQYF
many	TRBV12-3/TRBV12-4	TRBD2	TRBJ2-3	TGTGCCAGCAGTTTAACGTCTAGGCTAGCGGGAGACACAGATACGCAGTATTTT	CASSLTSRLAGDTDTQYF
NA	TRBV5-6	NA	TRBJ2-1	TGTGCCAGCAGCTTGGAATATCGGCTCCGCTCCTACAATGAGCAGTTCTTC	CASSLEYRLRSYNEQFF
NA	TRBV6-1	TRBD2	TRBJ2-3	TGTGCCAGCAGTGAAGTTAGAGGACTAGTATCAGATACGCAGTATTTT	CASSEVRGLVSDTQYF
many	TRBV15	NA	TRBJ2-7	TGTGCCACCAGCAGACAACAGCCTCCGCTCTTCCACGAGCAGTACTTC	CATSRQQPPLFHEQYF
many	TRBV20-1	NA	TRBJ1-5	TGCAGTGCCCTGGGCGGCGGGAATCAGCCCCAGCATTTT	CSALGGGNQPQHF
many	TRBV18	NA	TRBJ1-1	TGTGCCAGCTCACCTAGCATGAGCGGGAACACTGAAGCTTTCTTT	CASSPSMSGNTEAFF
many	TRBV7-2	NA	TRBJ2-1	TGTGCCAGCAGCCCTCCCCTAGGCGTAGGGCAGTTCTTC	CASSPPLGVGQFF
NA	TRBV7-6	NA	TRBJ2-7	TGTGCCAGCAGCTTAGCGTTTGGCAAACCGTCGGAGCAGTACTTC	CASSLAFGKPSEQYF
NA	TRBV20-1	NA	TRBJ2-1	TGCAGTGCTAGAGATCGAAGTAGGGGTTACAATGAGCAGTTCTTC	CSARDRSRGYNEQFF
NA	TRBV14	NA	TRBJ2-1	TGTGCCAGCAGCCAAGCGGCGGGATGGAATGAGCAGTTCTTC	CASSQAAGWNEQFF
NA	TRBV5-6	NA	TRBJ1-5	TGTGCCAGCTTCGACTACGCACAGCCCCAGCATTTT	CASFDYAQPQHF
NA	TRBV5-1	NA	TRBJ2-7	TGCGCCAGCAGAACAGGGAGCACCTACGAGCAGTACTTC	CASRTGSTYEQYF
many	TRBV6-2/TRBV6-3	NA	TRBJ2-3	TGTGCCAGCAGTCCCGGGATGTTTGCAGATACGCAGTATTTT	CASSPGMFADTQYF